The rows below give T cell receptor beta chains drawn from one sample of a study of T cell repertoires in aging, cancer and after chemotherapy. One entry per CDR3 protein, called by TCRdb with MiXCR from the multiplex PCR reads. The sample contains around 13,000 distinct CDR3 sequences, about 27% of which appear only once. The specimen sequenced was blood. The receptors shown here come from a human donor with a blood cancer. Both conserved end residues are part of each CDR3. Each record gives: D gene, V gene, J gene, clone size, CDR3 protein, CDR3 DNA. The D gene is left open where the match is weak. The size entry is marked missing in some rows and otherwise reads once, few, many or a size class.

>NA|TRBV29-1|TRBJ2-7|medium-sized
CSVDGGGGYEQYF
TGCAGCGTTGATGGGGGGGGCGGGTACGAGCAGTACTTC
>NA|TRBV10-3|TRBJ1-2|NA
CAISEQGGTRGYTF
TGTGCCATCAGTGAACAGGGTGGGACTCGGGGCTACACCTTC
>TRBD1|TRBV20-1|TRBJ2-1|NA
CSAMGTELF
TGCAGTGCCATGGGGACAGAACTCTTC
>TRBD1|TRBV6-1|TRBJ1-1|few
CASMNLGGLNTEAFF
TGTGCCAGCATGAACCTAGGGGGCCTGAACACTGAAGCTTTCTTT
>NA|TRBV6-2/TRBV6-3|TRBJ2-2|medium-sized
CASSLSSRVANTGELFF
TGTGCCAGCAGCCTAAGTTCGCGGGTAGCGAACACCGGGGAGCTGTTTTTT
>TRBD2|TRBV6-2/TRBV6-3|TRBJ2-1|NA
CASSPNLAGQVINEQFF
TGTGCCAGCAGCCCGAACTTAGCGGGACAAGTGATCAATGAGCAGTTCTTC
>NA|TRBV19|TRBJ2-5|few
CASSKTPGGTQYF
TGTGCCAGTAGTAAAACCCCAGGAGGGACCCAGTACTTC
>TRBD1|TRBV29-1|TRBJ1-1|medium-sized
CSVEGTTGGNTEAFF
TGCAGCGTTGAAGGAACGACAGGGGGGAACACTGAAGCTTTCTTT
>NA|TRBV5-6|TRBJ1-4|NA
CASSLAASREEKLFF
TGTGCCAGCAGCTTGGCGGCAAGCCGGGAGGAAAAACTGTTTTTT
>NA|TRBV19|TRBJ1-4|medium-sized
CASSIGQGVNEKLFF
TGTGCCAGTAGTATAGGGCAGGGAGTAAATGAAAAACTGTTTTTT
>TRBD1|TRBV24-1|TRBJ1-1|NA
CATSDYRDRAAATEAFF
TGTGCCACCAGTGATTACCGGGACAGGGCCGCGGCCACTGAAGCTTTCTTT
>TRBD1|TRBV19|TRBJ1-5|medium-sized
CASSIGQGGNQPQHF
TGTGCCAGTAGTATAGGACAGGGGGGGAATCAGCCCCAGCATTTT
>TRBD2|TRBV4-3|TRBJ2-1|few
CASSQVTGGSNEQFF
TGCGCCAGCAGCCAAGTAACGGGGGGTTCAAATGAGCAGTTCTTC
>NA|TRBV24-1|TRBJ2-1|few
CATSESDREQFF
TGTGCCACCAGTGAATCCGACAGGGAGCAGTTCTTC
>NA|TRBV5-1|TRBJ2-1|NA
CASSLPSPEYNEQFF
TGCGCCAGCAGCTTGCCCTCGCCGGAATACAATGAGCAGTTCTTC
>NA|TRBV11-2|TRBJ2-2|NA
CASSLGTANTGELFF
TGTGCCAGCAGCTTAGGGACTGCGAACACCGGGGAGCTGTTTTTT
>TRBD1|TRBV20-1|TRBJ1-3|NA
CSAGDRRSSTNTIYF
TGCAGTGCTGGGGACAGGAGATCTTCTACGAACACCATATATTTT
>TRBD2|TRBV29-1|TRBJ2-7|medium-sized
CSATSLSYEQYF
TGCAGCGCGACTAGCCTCTCCTACGAGCAGTACTTC
>NA|TRBV6-1|TRBJ2-5|medium-sized
CASSETQYF
TGTGCCAGCAGTGAGACCCAGTACTTC
>NA|TRBV19|TRBJ2-5|many
CASSFGRAFQETQYF
TGTGCCAGTAGTTTCGGTCGGGCCTTTCAAGAGACCCAGTACTTC
>NA|TRBV5-8|TRBJ2-7|few
CASISPGQPYYEQYF
TGTGCCAGCATCTCGCCCGGACAACCGTACTACGAGCAGTACTTC
>TRBD1|TRBV2|TRBJ1-2|few
CASSEAGGTGYGYTF
TGTGCCAGCAGTGAAGCCGGCGGGACAGGCTATGGCTACACCTTC